This record looks at one T cell receptor beta chain sequence and its context. This record comes from a study of cytomegalovirus exposure and HLA in healthy donors. It was with 60 Vbeta and 13 Jbeta primers that the PCR ran. Produced via immunoSEQ multiplex PCR; TCRdb's table is partial and in-frame only. The sample has around 110,000 clones, roughly 80% seen once; the top ten hold 2% to 2.5%. Unmatched junction bases numbered 3, after V lost 4 bases and J lost 7 bases. Germline V gene lookup returns CDR1 SGHVS and CDR2 FNYEAQ. The CDR3 runs 13 residues. The sample consisted of PBMCs. The receptor comes from a man aged 30 to 39 in good health and CMV-seronegative. This chain connects TRBV7-6 to TRBJ1-5, with 8 bases lining up with TRBD1. The CDR3 loop is CASSSRQGQPQHF. CDR3 nucleotide sequence: TGTGCCAGCAGCTCGAGACAGGGGCAGCCCCAGCATTTT. Full variable domain (outside the CDR3, taken from reference TRBV7-6 and TRBJ1-5): GAGVSQSPRYKVTKRGQDVALRCDPISGHVSLYWYRQALGQGPEFLTYFNYEAQQDKSGLPNDRFSAERPEGSISTLTIQRTEQRDSAMYRCASSSRQGQPQHFGDGTRLSIL.